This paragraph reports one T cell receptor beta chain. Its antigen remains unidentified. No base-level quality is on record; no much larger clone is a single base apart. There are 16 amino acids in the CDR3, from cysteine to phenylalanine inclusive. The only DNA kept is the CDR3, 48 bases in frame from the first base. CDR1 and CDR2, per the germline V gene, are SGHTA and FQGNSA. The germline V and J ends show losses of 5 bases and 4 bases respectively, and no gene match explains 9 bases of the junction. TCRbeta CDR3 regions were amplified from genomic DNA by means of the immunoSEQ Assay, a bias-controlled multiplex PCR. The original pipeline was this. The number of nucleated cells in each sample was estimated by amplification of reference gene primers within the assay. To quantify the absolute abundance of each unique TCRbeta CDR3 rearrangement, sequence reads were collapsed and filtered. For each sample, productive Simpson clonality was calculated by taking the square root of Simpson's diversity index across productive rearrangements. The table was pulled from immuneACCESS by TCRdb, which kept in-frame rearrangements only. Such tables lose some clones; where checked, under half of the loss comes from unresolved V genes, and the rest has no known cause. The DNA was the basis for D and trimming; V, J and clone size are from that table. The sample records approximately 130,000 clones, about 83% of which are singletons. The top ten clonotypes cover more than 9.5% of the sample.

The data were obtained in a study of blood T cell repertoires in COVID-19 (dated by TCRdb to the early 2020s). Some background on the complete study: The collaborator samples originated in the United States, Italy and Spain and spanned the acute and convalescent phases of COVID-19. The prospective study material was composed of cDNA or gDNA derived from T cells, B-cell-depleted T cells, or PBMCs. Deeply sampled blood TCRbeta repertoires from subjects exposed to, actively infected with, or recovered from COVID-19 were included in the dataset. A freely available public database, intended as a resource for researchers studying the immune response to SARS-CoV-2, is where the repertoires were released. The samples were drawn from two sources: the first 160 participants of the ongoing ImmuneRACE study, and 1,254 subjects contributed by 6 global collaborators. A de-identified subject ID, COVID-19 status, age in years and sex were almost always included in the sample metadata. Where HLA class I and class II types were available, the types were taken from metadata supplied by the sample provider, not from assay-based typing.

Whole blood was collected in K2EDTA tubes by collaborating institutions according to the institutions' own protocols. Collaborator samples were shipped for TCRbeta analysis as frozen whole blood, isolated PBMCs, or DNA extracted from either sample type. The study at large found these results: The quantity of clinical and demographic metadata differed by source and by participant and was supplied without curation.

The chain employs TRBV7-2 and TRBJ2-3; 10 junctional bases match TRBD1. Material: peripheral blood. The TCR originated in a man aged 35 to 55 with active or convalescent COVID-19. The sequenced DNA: TGTGCCAGCAGCCCAGACAGGGGGCTCATCGCAGATACGCAGTATTTT. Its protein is CASSPDRGLIADTQYF.